This is a list of T cell receptor beta chains from one sample in a study of cytomegalovirus exposure and HLA in healthy donors. Only in-frame clones appear in the TCRdb table, and some are missing; sequencing was by immunoSEQ multiplex PCR. Here the sample spans 150,000 to 200,000 clones, roughly 90% being singletons. The sequenced sample consisted of PBMCs. Every receptor here comes from a girl younger than two in good health and CMV-seronegative. Both conserved end residues are part of each CDR3. Fields, in order: CDR3 protein, J gene, V gene.

cdr3_aa: CASKKLFLAGVEGGELFF; j_call: TRBJ2-2; v_call: TRBV27
cdr3_aa: CAWGPQGYEQYF; j_call: TRBJ2-7; v_call: TRBV30
cdr3_aa: CAWSRGGSNEQFF; j_call: TRBJ2-1; v_call: TRBV30
cdr3_aa: CASSPRGVSSGRAYEQYF; j_call: TRBJ2-7; v_call: TRBV4-2
cdr3_aa: CASSAQLDRGKDEQYF; j_call: TRBJ2-7; v_call: TRBV9
cdr3_aa: CASSIDLGGYSNQPQHF; j_call: TRBJ1-5; v_call: TRBV19
cdr3_aa: CASSQAGLAGGIPTDTQYF; j_call: TRBJ2-3; v_call: TRBV4-3
cdr3_aa: CASSPGRLQETQYF; j_call: TRBJ2-5; v_call: TRBV10-2
cdr3_aa: CASSPRLAGRGNQFF; j_call: TRBJ2-1; v_call: TRBV9
cdr3_aa: CASSPANGGDTEAFF; j_call: TRBJ1-1; v_call: TRBV11-2
cdr3_aa: CASSPHRGSGNEQFF; j_call: TRBJ2-1; v_call: TRBV4-2
cdr3_aa: CASSRTSRTYNEQFF; j_call: TRBJ2-1; v_call: TRBV4-1
cdr3_aa: CASSLGGAGANVLTF; j_call: TRBJ2-6; v_call: TRBV7-8
cdr3_aa: CASSVAQARTLNEQYF; j_call: TRBJ2-7; v_call: TRBV2
cdr3_aa: CATSKRRDNEQFF; j_call: TRBJ2-1; v_call: TRBV15
cdr3_aa: CASSLAPGTDTQYF; j_call: TRBJ2-3; v_call: TRBV7-7
cdr3_aa: CASTKAGGNYGYTF; j_call: TRBJ1-2; v_call: TRBV27
cdr3_aa: CASSSGTGYNEQFF; j_call: TRBJ2-1; v_call: TRBV5-4
cdr3_aa: CASSRGGLSYEQYF; j_call: TRBJ2-7; v_call: TRBV4-1
cdr3_aa: CASSTGLAGGPGNEQFF; j_call: TRBJ2-1; v_call: TRBV7-3
cdr3_aa: CASSLVTAGYGYTF; j_call: TRBJ1-2; v_call: TRBV5-1
cdr3_aa: CASSPTYSDNEQFF; j_call: TRBJ2-1; v_call: TRBV7-3
cdr3_aa: CASSLGQGTETQYF; j_call: TRBJ2-5; v_call: TRBV18
cdr3_aa: CSVDTLAGDPSTDTQYF; j_call: TRBJ2-3; v_call: TRBV29-1
cdr3_aa: CASSLGLKDRHNSPLHF; j_call: TRBJ1-6; v_call: TRBV7-7
cdr3_aa: CSSSSVHYEQYF; j_call: TRBJ2-7; v_call: TRBV7-9
cdr3_aa: CASSFQQGPETQYF; j_call: TRBJ2-5; v_call: TRBV5-1
cdr3_aa: CASSLGRNEKLFF; j_call: TRBJ1-4; v_call: TRBV5-4
cdr3_aa: CAWSVLLLGEKLFF; j_call: TRBJ1-4; v_call: TRBV30
cdr3_aa: CASSIILDNEQFF; j_call: TRBJ2-1; v_call: TRBV19
cdr3_aa: CATRGLAGGRETQYF; j_call: TRBJ2-5; v_call: TRBV15
cdr3_aa: CASSPSYPEAFF; j_call: TRBJ1-1; v_call: TRBV6-5
cdr3_aa: CASSSATGDGYTF; j_call: TRBJ1-2; v_call: TRBV7-3
cdr3_aa: CASSLEGQFNEKLFF; j_call: TRBJ1-4; v_call: TRBV7-9
cdr3_aa: CASSFHSGTQFNEQFF; j_call: TRBJ2-1; v_call: TRBV11-3
cdr3_aa: CSVVGQPSYEQYF; j_call: TRBJ2-7; v_call: TRBV29-1
cdr3_aa: CASSLVPGLASEQYF; j_call: TRBJ2-7; v_call: TRBV7-6
cdr3_aa: CASSHIYRDSKGNTQYF; j_call: TRBJ2-3; v_call: TRBV27
cdr3_aa: CASRSAGGNNEQFF; j_call: TRBJ2-1; v_call: TRBV2
cdr3_aa: CASRPRLAGNQETQYF; j_call: TRBJ2-5; v_call: TRBV7-2
cdr3_aa: CASSAGTGGETQYF; j_call: TRBJ2-5; v_call: TRBV11-3
cdr3_aa: CASRVQVAFEKLFF; j_call: TRBJ1-4; v_call: TRBV2
cdr3_aa: CASSVRGGRGSPNYGYTF; j_call: TRBJ1-2; v_call: TRBV9
cdr3_aa: CSVGGALMYEQYF; j_call: .; v_call: TRBV29-1
cdr3_aa: CASKRGGPRDEQYF; j_call: TRBJ2-7; v_call: TRBV27
cdr3_aa: CASRRLAGHTDTQYF; j_call: TRBJ2-3; v_call: TRBV5-1
cdr3_aa: CASRPLGTGDNEQFF; j_call: TRBJ2-1; v_call: TRBV27
cdr3_aa: CATSRVRAGTGELFF; j_call: TRBJ2-2; v_call: TRBV15
cdr3_aa: CASSLGGTGLQPQHF; j_call: TRBJ1-5; v_call: TRBV11-2
cdr3_aa: CASSLTGVWADTQYF; j_call: TRBJ2-3; v_call: TRBV27
cdr3_aa: CAWSKTGGTEAFF; j_call: TRBJ1-1; v_call: TRBV30